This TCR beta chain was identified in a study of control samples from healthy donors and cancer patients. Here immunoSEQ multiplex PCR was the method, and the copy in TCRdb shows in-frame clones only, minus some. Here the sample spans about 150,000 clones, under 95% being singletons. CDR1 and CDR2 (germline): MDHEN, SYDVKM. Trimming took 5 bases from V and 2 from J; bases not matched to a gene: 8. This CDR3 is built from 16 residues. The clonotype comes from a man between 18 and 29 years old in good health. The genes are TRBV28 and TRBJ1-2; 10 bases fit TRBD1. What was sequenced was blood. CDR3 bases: TGTGCCAGCAGTAGACCCCCGGACAGGGGGAACTATGGCTACACCTTC. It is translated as CASSRPPDRGNYGYTF.